This TCR beta chain derives from a study of OX40 agonist ivuxolimab in advanced cancers. The wider study: The dose-escalation group included hepatocellular carcinoma, melanoma, renal cell carcinoma and head and neck cancer. Study observations and caveats: Not determined was the antigen specificity of the expanded peripheral T cells.

Here immunoSEQ multiplex PCR was the method, and the copy in TCRdb shows in-frame clones only, minus some. The data show about 61,000 clones, about nine tenths seen once. Regarding this clone: Antigen specificity is unknown.

Germline-derived CDR1 and CDR2 are DFQATT and SNEGSKA (reference sequence). The CDR3 contains 11 residues. Trimming cost V 5 bases and J 8 bases, with 12 bases left between them. Here the sequenced sample was CD4+ or CD8+ T cells sorted from blood, taken in a trial of the OX40 agonist ivuxolimab. The receptor was derived from an adult with an advanced solid tumor such as melanoma, head and neck, liver or kidney cancer. This sequence joins TRBV20-1 and TRBJ1-2; D possibly corresponds to TRBD1 (6 bases). CDR3 in amino acids: CSAGGGGGYTF. The CDR3 nucleotides read TGCAGTGCTGGAGGGGGGGGCGGCTACACCTTC.